This T cell receptor (beta chain) was recorded in a study of CD8+ T cells in alopecia areata. In the study overall: Those patients who were treated received oral tofacitinib, which was given at 5 to 10 mg twice daily for moderate-to-severe alopecia areata.

Reverse transcription of extracted RNA yielded cDNA, which provided the sequencing template. Assay used: immunoSEQ multiplex PCR; TCRdb lists only in-frame clones, some missing. The data show 61,000 or so clones, about 96% seen once. The trim removed 7 bases at V and 1 base at J, leaving 9 bases unmatched. Looked up from germline, CDR1 is LNHDA and CDR2 is SQIVND (reference sequence). CDR3 length: 15 amino acids. PBMC-derived CD4+ and CD8+ T cells were sorted. Overall study findings and caveats: Higher clonality was seen in lesional scalp than in normal scalp, especially in alopecia totalis/universalis.

On this clone: The antigen remains unidentified.

This TCR came from a human donor with alopecia areata. The rearrangement links TRBV19 to TRBJ1-1; 7 bases line up with TRBD1. The sequencing used CD8+ T cells sorted from blood, collected at week 0. This chain's CDR3 is CASTTGRTGNTEAFF. The CDR3 region has the DNA TGTGCCAGTACCACCGGAAGGACAGGGAACACTGAAGCTTTCTTT.